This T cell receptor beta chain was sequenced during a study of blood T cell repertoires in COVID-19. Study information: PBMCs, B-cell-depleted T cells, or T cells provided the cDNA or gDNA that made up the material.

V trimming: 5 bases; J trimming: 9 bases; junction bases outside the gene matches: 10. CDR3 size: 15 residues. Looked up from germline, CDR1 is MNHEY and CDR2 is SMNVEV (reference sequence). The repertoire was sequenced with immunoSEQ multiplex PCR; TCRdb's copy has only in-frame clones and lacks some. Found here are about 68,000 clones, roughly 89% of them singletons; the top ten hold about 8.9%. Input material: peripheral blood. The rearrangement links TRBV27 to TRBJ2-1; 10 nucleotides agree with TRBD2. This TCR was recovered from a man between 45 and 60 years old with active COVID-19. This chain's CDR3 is CASSPDLAGASEQFF. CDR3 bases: TGTGCCAGCAGTCCTGATCTAGCGGGGGCCAGTGAGCAGTTCTTC.